Listed here are 27 T cell receptor beta chains from one sample, sequenced in a study of T cell responses to AZD1222 COVID-19 vaccine. Here immunoSEQ multiplex PCR was the method, and the copy in TCRdb shows in-frame clones only, minus some. This table holds about 200,000 clones, 70% to 90% found once. Sample: peripheral blood, taken on day 0 of AZD1222 vaccination. The receptors were gathered from an adult in good health.

CDR3 residues: CASSLGAGEQYF. Here the CDR3 DNA reads TGTGCCAGCAGCTTAGGTGCTGGCGAGCAGTACTTC. V is TRBV11-3 and J is TRBJ2-7, with D unclear. Trimming shortened V by 1 base and J by 6 bases, and 7 bases separated the two germline ends. Germline-derived CDR1 and CDR2 are SGHNT and YENEEA. The CDR3 is made up of 12 amino acids. The whole variable domain, remainder taken from reference TRBV11-3 and TRBJ2-7, is EAGVVQSPRYKIIEKKQPVAFWCNPISGHNTLYWYLQNLGQGPELLIRYENEEAVDDSQLPKDRFSAERLKGVDSTLKIQPAELGDSAVYLCASSLGAGEQYFGPGTRLTVT.

This clone was counted between two and nine times. The V and J genes are TRBV4-1 and TRBJ1-4; D remains unclear. Germline CDR1 MGHRA, CDR2 YSYEKL. V lost 4 bases and J lost 8, with 20 bases in between. This CDR3 has 16 amino acids. The CDR3 DNA follows: TGCGCCAGCAGCCGGCTACCGGGCCCAGAGGGCGAAAAACTGTTTTTT. It is translated as CASSRLPGPEGEKLFF.

The chain is built from TRBV6-5 and TRBJ2-5; D is unresolved. Germline-derived CDR1 and CDR2 are MNHEY and SVGAGI. The CDR3 is 14 amino acids. V lost 0 bases to trimming and J lost 1 base, with 6 bases between them. This CDR3 reads CASSYSTLQETQYF. Written as DNA, the CDR3 is TGTGCCAGCAGTTACTCGACACTCCAAGAGACCCAGTACTTC.

The rearrangement uses TRBV19 and TRBJ2-6; D remains unclear. The CDR3 has 14 residues. The V gene's germline CDR1 is LNHDA and CDR2 SQIVND (reference sequence). V gave up 6 bases and J gave up 1 base, with 7 bases separating them. CDR3 DNA: TGTGCCAGTAGGCAGAGTTCTGGGGCCAACGTCCTGACTTTC. Protein product: CASRQSSGANVLTF.

The rearrangement links TRBV10-2 to TRBJ2-5; 10 positions agree with TRBD2. Trimming cost V 6 bases and J 2 bases; bases outside gene matches: 3. Germline V CDR1 and CDR2: WSHSY, SAAADI. The CDR3 contains 14 residues. The CDR3 DNA reads as TGCGCCAGCAGGGCTAGCGGGGGACAAGAGACCCAGTACTTC. It encodes CASRASGGQETQYF.

The chain is built from TRBV27 and TRBJ1-5, with D perhaps matching TRBD1 (5 bases). The CDR3 loop spans 13 amino acids. V lost 5 bases and J lost 3, with 8 bases in between. Germline V gene lookup returns CDR1 MNHEY and CDR2 SMNVEV (reference sequence). This chain's CDR3 is CASSGTYNQPQHF. CDR3 nucleotide sequence: TGTGCCAGCAGTGGGACCTACAATCAGCCCCAGCATTTT.

J is TRBJ2-5 and V is TRBV3-1 (or the pseudogene TRBV3-2); D is unresolved. Trimming stripped 1 base from V and 2 bases from J, with 11 bases between. The CDR3 contains 15 residues. The germline CDR1 and CDR2 sequences are LGHDT and YNNKEL (reference sequence). As DNA, the CDR3 is TGTGCCAGCAGCCAAGGAAGTTGGGGACAAGAGACCCAGTACTTC. It encodes CASSQGSWGQETQYF.

The rearrangement joins TRBV4-3 to TRBJ1-2, with a possible D match to TRBD1 (5 bases). The ends were cut back, 1 base at V and 6 bases at J, with 9 bases in the middle. CDR1 and CDR2 (germline): LGHNA, YSLEER. This CDR3 has 13 amino acids. The CDR3 loop reads CASSQGGSDGYTF. The DNA of the CDR3 is TGCGCCAGCAGCCAAGGGGGCAGTGATGGCTACACCTTC.

This clone was found a few times. This chain links TRBV7-9 with TRBJ1-1; D ambiguous. From germline, CDR1 is SEHNR and CDR2 FQNEAQ (reference sequence). Trimming took off 5 bases at V and 11 bases at J, with 12 bases between the two ends. The length of the CDR3 is 11 residues. The CDR3 nucleotides are TGTGCCAGCAGCCCCGGTCGGTCGGCTTTCTTT. It is translated as CASSPGRSAFF.

The chain uses TRBV15 and TRBJ1-4, with D unclear. This CDR3 comprises 17 residues. Looked up from germline, CDR1 is LNHNV and CDR2 is YYDKDF (reference sequence). The V gene lost 3 bases and the J gene lost 6 bases, with 20 bases spanning the gap. The CDR3 sequence is CATSSETKRRADEKLFF. The CDR3 DNA sequence: TGTGCCACCAGCAGCGAAACCAAAAGGAGGGCGGATGAAAAACTGTTTTTT.

The chain has TRBV12-3 or TRBV12-4 and TRBJ1-5; D might be TRBD1 (5 bases). V dropped 6 bases and J dropped 5 bases, with 11 bases sitting between them. CDR3 length equals 13 residues. This CDR3 is CASSPGWDQPQHF. In DNA form, the CDR3 reads TGTGCCAGCAGCCCAGGGTGGGATCAGCCCCAGCATTTT.

CDR3 sequence reads: CASSELTGSSPLHF. As DNA, the CDR3 is TGTGCCAGCAGTGAACTGACAGGGAGTTCACCCCTCCACTTT. The chain uses TRBV2 and TRBJ1-6; 7 nucleotides agree with TRBD1. The CDR3 length is 14 residues. Per germline, CDR1 SNHLY and CDR2 FYNNEI. V was clipped by 2 bases and J by 9 bases; unmatched bases: 4.

This clone was counted a single time. The rearrangement uses TRBV7-8 and TRBJ1-5; D may be TRBD1 (5 bases). The CDR3 contains 12 residues. From germline, CDR1 is SGHVS and CDR2 FQNEAQ. V lost 5 bases and J lost 6, with 8 bases in between. The CDR3 sequence is CASSPGVQPQHF. CDR3 nucleotide sequence: TGTGCCAGCAGCCCGGGGGTTCAGCCCCAGCATTTT.

This clone appeared a single time. The chain uses TRBV3-1 (or the pseudogene TRBV3-2) and TRBJ2-7; TRBD2 agrees at 8 bases. V was clipped by 1 base and J by 5 bases; unmatched bases: 7. Per the germline V gene, CDR1 is LGHDT and CDR2 is YNNKEL (reference sequence). The CDR3 sequence is 15 residues long. CDR3 nucleotide sequence: TGTGCCAGCAGCCAAGGGTCGATCGGGGGGGACGAGCAGTACTTC. Translation gives CASSQGSIGGDEQYF.

V is TRBV19 and J is TRBJ2-7; D might be TRBD1 (6 bases). Germline V gene data show CDR1 as LNHDA and CDR2 as SQIVND (reference sequence). The CDR3 runs to 13 residues. The ends were cut back, 4 bases at V and 3 bases at J, with 10 bases in the middle. CDR3 loop: CASSRQEGYEQYF. DNA of the CDR3: TGTGCCAGTAGTAGACAGGAAGGCTACGAGCAGTACTTC.

The chain couples TRBV29-1 to TRBJ2-7, with unresolved D. Germline V gene sequence: CDR1 SQVTM, CDR2 ANQGSEA. Trimming pared 6 bases from V and 5 bases from J, leaving 11 bases between. The CDR3 covers 11 residues. The CDR3 nucleotides are TGCAGCGTCCTCCTGTTGCACGAGCAGTACTTC. It codes for CSVLLLHEQYF.

The rearrangement uses TRBV30 and TRBJ2-5; no definite D call. The germline gives CDR1 GTSNPN, CDR2 SVGIG (reference sequence). V dropped 3 bases and J dropped 6 bases, with 8 bases sitting between them. This CDR3 is built from 11 residues. The CDR3: CAWRGKKTQYF. In DNA, the CDR3 is TGTGCCTGGAGGGGCAAAAAGACCCAGTACTTC.

This chain connects TRBV7-7 to TRBJ2-2, with TRBD2 matching 11 bases. Germline V gene sequence: CDR1 SSHAT, CDR2 FNYEAQ (reference sequence). CDR3 length: 17 amino acids. Trimming cost V 0 bases and J 6 bases; bases outside gene matches: 6. CDR3 sequence (DNA): TGTGCCAGCAGCTTAGCTAGCGGGGGGGCCGGAGCCGGGGAGCTGTTTTTT. Protein product: CASSLASGGAGAGELFF.

The genes are TRBV19 and TRBJ1-1; TRBD1 aligns across 7 bases. V dropped 5 bases and J dropped 2; count of bases not matched to a gene: 5. The CDR3 contains 14 residues. CDR1 and CDR2 (germline): LNHDA, SQIVND (reference sequence). This CDR3 reads CASSLRQGNTEAFF. The CDR3, as DNA: TGTGCCAGTAGTCTAAGACAGGGCAACACTGAAGCTTTCTTT. The variable domain in full, completed from reference TRBV19 and TRBJ1-1, reads DGGITQSPKYLFRKEGQNVTLSCEQNLNHDAMYWYRQDPGQGLRLIYYSQIVNDFQKGDIAEGYSVSREKKESFPLTVTSAQKNPTAFYLCASSLRQGNTEAFFGQGTRLTVV.

The CDR3 region is CAISDHPTPEGAAQYF. CDR3 in DNA: TGTGCCATCAGTGATCATCCTACCCCCGAGGGAGCGGCGCAGTATTTT. The rearrangement uses TRBV10-3 and TRBJ2-3, with D perhaps matching TRBD2 (5 bases). CDR1 ENHRY and CDR2 SYGVKD come from the germline V gene. V gave up 3 bases and J gave up 10 bases, with 23 bases separating them. CDR3 size: 16 residues.

V and J are TRBV5-1 and TRBJ1-6; possibly TRBD1 for D (6 bases). This CDR3 is 15 amino acids long. Trimming took 0 bases from V and 7 from J, leaving 11 bases between them. The germline V gene has CDR1 SGHRS and CDR2 YFSETQ. The CDR3 here is CASSLDRERNSPLHF. The CDR3 nucleotides read TGCGCCAGCAGCTTGGACAGGGAAAGAAATTCACCCCTCCACTTT. Together with reference TRBV5-1 and TRBJ1-6, the CDR3 gives the full variable domain: KAGVTQTPRYLIKTRGQQVTLSCSPISGHRSVSWYQQTPGQGLQFLFEYFSETQRNKGNFPGRFSGRQFSNSRSEMNVSTLELGDSALYLCASSLDRERNSPLHFGNGTRLTVT.

The chain combines TRBV7-2 with TRBJ1-3; D possibly corresponds to TRBD1 (6 bases). V was trimmed by 2 bases and J by 0 bases, leaving 14 bases between them. This CDR3 region has 17 residues. Germline V gene data show CDR1 as SGHTA and CDR2 as FQGNSA. The CDR3 DNA reads TGTGCCAGCAGCTTAAGGTTGCAGGGGATCTCTGGAAACACCATATATTTT. This translates into CASSLRLQGISGNTIYF.

The genes are TRBV6-5 and TRBJ1-1; maybe TRBD1 (5 bases). Trimming took 5 bases from V and 2 from J, leaving 9 bases between them. The germline V gene encodes CDR1 MNHEY and CDR2 SVGAGI. The CDR3 is 13 amino acids. The CDR3 reads CASSRGYNTEAFF. CDR3 sequence (DNA): TGTGCCAGCAGTAGGGGTTACAACACTGAAGCTTTCTTT.

The chain has TRBV12-3 or TRBV12-4 and TRBJ2-7, with D hard to call. V was clipped by 2 bases and J by 1 base, with 6 bases between them. The CDR3 length is 13 residues. CDR3 coding DNA: TGTGCCAGCAGTTTACAGGTGTCCTACGAGCAGTACTTC. Translated: CASSLQVSYEQYF.

This rearrangement joins TRBV10-1 to TRBJ2-2; D not certain. Germline CDR1 reads WNHNN; CDR2 reads SYGVQD (reference sequence). V lost 0 bases and J lost 6, with 11 bases in between. The CDR3 is made up of 15 amino acids. The CDR3 loop is CASSESVSGSGELFF. CDR3 sequence (DNA): TGCGCCAGCAGTGAGTCAGTAAGTGGATCCGGGGAGCTGTTTTTT.

This clone was counted a single time. The chain joins TRBV29-1 to TRBJ2-7, with D possibly TRBD2 on 6 matching bases. CDR3 length: 14 amino acids. Trimming shortened V by 5 bases and J by 2 bases, and 16 bases separated the two germline ends. Germline CDR1 SQVTM, CDR2 ANQGSEA. The CDR3 loop is CSVPRSGRTYEQYF. The DNA for the CDR3 is TGCAGCGTTCCTAGGAGTGGGAGGACCTACGAGCAGTACTTC.

J is TRBJ2-3 and V is TRBV7-2; perhaps TRBD2 as D (5 bases). With 6 bases removed from V and 3 bases from J, the gap between germline ends came to 10 bases. This CDR3 comprises 13 residues. Germline CDR1 SGHTA, CDR2 FQGNSA. CDR3 in amino acids: CASRSGSTDTQYF. CDR3 coding DNA: TGTGCCAGCAGGTCGGGGTCAACAGATACGCAGTATTTT.